This T cell receptor (beta chain) is drawn from a study of cytomegalovirus exposure and HLA in healthy donors. Broader study findings: Reports indicated that the classifier achieved high specificity and sensitivity in diagnosing cytomegalovirus status. A previous analysis found most TCR beta V segments productive roughly 90% or roughly 30% of the time. The authors later found TCR association rates varying by HLA locus, with DRB1 most and HLA-C fewest.

PCR employed 60 Vbeta and 13 Jbeta primers. Assay used: immunoSEQ multiplex PCR; TCRdb lists only in-frame clones, some missing. The sample lists roughly 230,000 clones, around 90% occurring once. The CDR3 runs 12 residues. The germline V gene encodes CDR1 MNHEY and CDR2 SMNVEV (reference sequence). The J segment lost 10 bases and the V segment lost 5 bases, leaving 0 bases of the junction unmatched. Concerning this clone: What it binds is not known.

The sample consisted of PBMCs. This TCR derives from a girl aged 2 to 9 in good health and CMV-seronegative. This chain connects TRBV27 to TRBJ1-6; 9 bases line up with TRBD1. CDR3 bases: TGTGCCAGCAGTACAGGGGGCTCACCCCTCCACTTT. It codes for CASSTGGSPLHF.